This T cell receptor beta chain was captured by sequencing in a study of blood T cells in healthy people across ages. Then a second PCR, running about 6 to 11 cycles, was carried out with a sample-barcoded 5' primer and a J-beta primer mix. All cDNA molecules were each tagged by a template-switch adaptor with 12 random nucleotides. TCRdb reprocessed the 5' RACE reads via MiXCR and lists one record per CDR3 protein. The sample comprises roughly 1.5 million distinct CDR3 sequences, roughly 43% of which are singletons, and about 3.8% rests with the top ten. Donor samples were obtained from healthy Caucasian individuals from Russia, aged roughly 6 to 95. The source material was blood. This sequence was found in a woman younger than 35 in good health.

For the CDR3, the DNA is TGTGCCAGCACTATAACAGGGGATCGGGATGGCTACACCTTC. Translated, it gives CASTITGDRDGYTF. The chain recombines TRBV12-3 or TRBV12-4 with TRBJ1-2; TRBD1 aligns across 7 bases. The CDR3 totals 14 residues. Trimming removed 7 bases from V and 6 bases from J; junction bases left unmatched: 11.